The clone carrying this TCR beta chain was counted once. Its antigen is unknown. Amplification used 60 Vbeta primers and 13 Jbeta primers. Assay: immunoSEQ multiplex PCR; the TCRdb copy retains only in-frame clones and omits some. The table has about 180,000 clones, more than 60% seen once; the top ten hold approximately 1.5%. Germline lookup yields CDR1 KGHSY and CDR2 FQNENV. CDR3 size: 12 residues. V dropped 4 bases and J dropped 7 bases, with 10 bases sitting between them. This sample was taken from a study of cytomegalovirus exposure and HLA in healthy donors. The study, taken as a whole, reports: Listed as cytomegalovirus-associated were 164 TCR beta chains.

The V and J genes are TRBV16 and TRBJ1-1; D uncertain. This clonotype was sampled from a man younger than 30 in good health and CMV-seronegative. The material sequenced was PBMCs. The CDR3 region has the DNA TGTGCCAGCAGCCTCACGGGGAGTGAAGCTTTCTTT. This gives the protein CASSLTGSEAFF.